Here is one TCR beta chain with its context. There is no known antigen for this receptor. The record has no base qualities; no much larger clone is one base away. CDR1 DFQATT and CDR2 SNEGSKA are derived from the germline V gene (reference sequence). The CDR3 measures 14 amino acids from cysteine to phenylalanine. Only CDR3 DNA is held: 42 bases, read in frame from base 1. Trimming costs V 2 bases and J 7 bases, and their ends lie 15 bases apart. PBMCs were isolated by Ficoll-Paque density gradient centrifugation. The data were taken from a study of T-cell memory formation after mild COVID-19 (dated by TCRdb to the early 2020s). In the study overall: TCR sequence clusters from the two donors were largely donor specific. Two young, previously healthy adult volunteers, one female and one male, were included in the cohort. T-cell clones expanding and contracting after mild COVID-19 in two donors were tracked by longitudinal TCRalpha and TCRbeta repertoire sequencing.

The paper's findings and limits, for the study overall: Clones that contracted from day 15 to 85 showed balanced CD4/CD8 phenotypes, whereas a second wave of clones that expanded from day 15 to 37 leaned towards CD4+. Some responding clones were detected in pre-infection memory, suggesting pre-existing cross-reactive memory T cells joined the SARS-CoV-2 response. SARS-CoV-2 specificity of the second-wave clones peaking on day 37 was not confirmed. Only two mild cases were covered by the study, and larger cohorts that include severe cases with pre-infection samples were considered necessary. Contracting CD4+ clones were located mainly in the CM and EM memory subsets, whereas CD8+ clones were found to be enriched in EMRA.

The run used an Illumina NovaSeq 6000. cDNA libraries for TCRalpha and TCRbeta were prepared by 5'RACE using constant-segment primers, with sample barcodes and unique molecular identifiers added. Trizol reagent was used to extract RNA from every sample. Library amplification was performed in two PCR steps, and a second sample barcode and Illumina TruSeq adapters were introduced in the second step. Sequencing of libraries was performed on an Illumina NovaSeq with 2 x 150 bp paired-end reads. The study's processing was this. Demultiplexing of reads and collapsing into UMI-guided consensus sequences were performed with migec v1.2.7. Using mixcr v2.1.11, the UMI consensuses were aligned to TRA and TRB V and J templates and assembled into clonotypes. A clonotype was counted as expanded or contracted only when both edgeR and NoisET called the clonotype significant, with the noise models trained on biological replicates. For edgeR calls, the cutoffs were a false discovery rate-adjusted p below 0.01 and a log2 fold-change threshold of 1. PCA with hierarchical clustering of max-normalized trajectories of the 1000 most abundant clonotypes was used as exploratory dynamics analysis. Separately sequenced CD4+ and CD8+ repertoires were used to assign the CD4 or CD8 phenotype of responding clones. TCRdb reran the public reads through fastp at Q25 and MiXCR, keeping productive beta chains. Duplicate CDR3 protein sequences are folded into a single record with the most common DNA and genes. These V and J calls derive from TCRdb rather than the authors' analysis. The sample table holds approximately 450,000 distinct CDR3 sequences, of which 15% to 20% were seen once. The ten largest clones take up around 12% of the sample.

Sequencing was carried out using PBMCs or a T cell subset sorted from them (not recorded which). The TCR originated in an adult woman who had mild COVID-19 (a few samples of this study predate the infection). The sample titles of this study are shuffled in the database, so cell type and time point are left out; the donor was told from shared clones. Recombination linked TRBV20-1 to TRBJ2-1; the D gene is perhaps TRBD1, from 5 matching bases. The CDR3 amino acid sequence is: CSARFRGPWNEQFF. The base sequence is TGCAGTGCTAGATTTAGGGGCCCTTGGAATGAGCAGTTCTTC.